Reported below is one TCR beta chain. Clones were read by immunoSEQ multiplex PCR, and TCRdb kept only the in-frame ones, dropping some. The sample yields roughly 160,000 clones, more than 90% seen once. The data originate from a study of blood T cell repertoires in COVID-19. The germline V gene has CDR1 SGDLS and CDR2 YYNGEE. The length of the CDR3 is 11 residues. The V gene end was trimmed by 3 bases and the J gene end by 14 bases; junction bases not matched to a gene: 2. This receptor was taken from a middle-aged man with acute or convalescent COVID-19. V and J are TRBV9 and TRBJ2-1, with TRBD1 identical over 10 bases. The sample taken for sequencing was peripheral blood. The CDR3 sequence is CASSGGQGKFF. The CDR3 coding sequence is TGTGCCAGCAGCGGGGGACAGGGGAAGTTCTTC.